Listed below are T cell receptor beta chains from one sample, sequenced in a study of neurological immune-mediated disorders. Using its own MiXCR run on the 5' RACE reads, TCRdb lists one record per CDR3 protein. The profile shows 25,000 to 35,000 distinct CDR3 sequences, 1.5% of them singletons. The specimen sequenced was PBMCs. Receptors originate from a woman in her 30s with multiple sclerosis. The CDR3 runs from the conserved cysteine through the conserved F or W. Fields, in order: clone size, D gene, V gene, J gene, CDR3 DNA, CDR3 protein. D genes are given only for firm matches. Sizes are listed as once, few, many or a size class.

clone_size: many; d_call: TRBD2; v_call: TRBV7-2; j_call: TRBJ2-7; cdr3_nt: TGTGCCAGCAGCATAGGACTAGCGGGCGTCTACGAGCAGTACTTC; cdr3_aa: CASSIGLAGVYEQYF
clone_size: many; d_call: TRBD2; v_call: TRBV3-1; j_call: TRBJ2-1; cdr3_nt: TGTGCCAGCAGCCGATTCCACCCACTAGCGGGGGGGGACAATGAGCAGTTCTTC; cdr3_aa: CASSRFHPLAGGDNEQFF
clone_size: many; d_call: -; v_call: TRBV29-1; j_call: TRBJ2-5; cdr3_nt: TGCAGCGTTGTGAACTTAGTCCAAGAGACCCAGTACTTC; cdr3_aa: CSVVNLVQETQYF
clone_size: many; d_call: -; v_call: TRBV20-1; j_call: TRBJ2-7; cdr3_nt: TGCAGTGCTAGAGATTCACAGCGACCTTGGTACGAGCAGTACTTC; cdr3_aa: CSARDSQRPWYEQYF
clone_size: many; d_call: -; v_call: TRBV20-1; j_call: TRBJ1-4; cdr3_nt: TGCAGTGCTAGAGATGGGCGAAGACAGCCCGGAGCTAATGAAAAACTGTTTTTT; cdr3_aa: CSARDGRRQPGANEKLFF
clone_size: many; d_call: TRBD1; v_call: TRBV3-1; j_call: TRBJ1-1; cdr3_nt: TGTGCCAGCAGCCGACAGGGGGCAGGGACTGAAGCTTTCTTT; cdr3_aa: CASSRQGAGTEAFF
clone_size: many; d_call: -; v_call: TRBV5-1; j_call: TRBJ2-5; cdr3_nt: TGCGCCAGCAGCTTGGCAGTCTGGGAGGAGACCCAGTACTTC; cdr3_aa: CASSLAVWEETQYF
clone_size: few; d_call: -; v_call: TRBV18; j_call: TRBJ2-7; cdr3_nt: TGTGCCAGCTCACCAAGGCCAAAGCCTCTCGAGCAGTACTTC; cdr3_aa: CASSPRPKPLEQYF
clone_size: many; d_call: -; v_call: TRBV7-2; j_call: TRBJ2-5; cdr3_nt: TGTGCCAGCAGCTTAACGAACCGAGTCGCGTACTTC; cdr3_aa: CASSLTNRVAYF
clone_size: many; d_call: -; v_call: TRBV9; j_call: TRBJ1-6; cdr3_nt: TGTGCCAGCAGCGTAGCCGGTGTTGATTCACCCCTCCACTTT; cdr3_aa: CASSVAGVDSPLHF
clone_size: many; d_call: TRBD1; v_call: TRBV10-3; j_call: TRBJ1-2; cdr3_nt: TGTGCCATCACTTCTACAGGGGATACTAACTATGGCTACACCTTC; cdr3_aa: CAITSTGDTNYGYTF
clone_size: many; d_call: -; v_call: TRBV10-3; j_call: TRBJ2-5; cdr3_nt: TGTGCCATCATGCGGGCCAAAGGGACCCAGTACTTC; cdr3_aa: CAIMRAKGTQYF
clone_size: many; d_call: TRBD1; v_call: TRBV20-1; j_call: TRBJ1-2; cdr3_nt: TGCAGTGCTAGAGCCCAAAACAGGGGGTATGGCTACACCTTC; cdr3_aa: CSARAQNRGYGYTF
clone_size: many; d_call: -; v_call: TRBV9; j_call: TRBJ2-3; cdr3_nt: TGTGCCAGCAGCCCCCGAAGCGGACGCACAGATACGCAGTATTTT; cdr3_aa: CASSPRSGRTDTQYF
clone_size: many; d_call: -; v_call: TRBV12-3/TRBV12-4; j_call: TRBJ2-5; cdr3_nt: TGTGCCAGCACCCGGGGCCCGGAGACCCAGTACTTC; cdr3_aa: CASTRGPETQYF
clone_size: many; d_call: TRBD1; v_call: TRBV5-6; j_call: TRBJ1-2; cdr3_nt: TGTGCCAGCAGCGAGACAGGGGGCGCGGACTATGGCTACACCTTC; cdr3_aa: CASSETGGADYGYTF
clone_size: many; d_call: -; v_call: TRBV12-3/TRBV12-4; j_call: TRBJ1-1; cdr3_nt: TGTGCCAGCACCCTAAGTAAGGTGGCTGAAGCTTTCTTT; cdr3_aa: CASTLSKVAEAFF
clone_size: many; d_call: -; v_call: TRBV5-1; j_call: TRBJ2-6; cdr3_nt: TGCGCCAGCAGCCGTGGGGCAGGCCCTCTGGGGGCCAACGTCCTGACTTTC; cdr3_aa: CASSRGAGPLGANVLTF
clone_size: many; d_call: -; v_call: TRBV18; j_call: TRBJ2-1; cdr3_nt: TGTGCCAGCTCACCATTCCCGGGGGATGAGCAGTTCTTC; cdr3_aa: CASSPFPGDEQFF
clone_size: many; d_call: -; v_call: TRBV5-1; j_call: TRBJ1-5; cdr3_nt: TGCGCCAGCAGCTTGCCTGGGGCACAGCCCCAGCATTTT; cdr3_aa: CASSLPGAQPQHF
clone_size: many; d_call: TRBD1; v_call: TRBV6-5; j_call: TRBJ2-7; cdr3_nt: TGTGCCAGCAGTACTCCGCCGACAGGGTGGCGAGAGCAGTACTTC; cdr3_aa: CASSTPPTGWREQYF
clone_size: few; d_call: -; v_call: TRBV14; j_call: TRBJ2-1; cdr3_nt: TGTGCCAGCAGCCGTGGCCATCGGCATGAGCAGTTCTTC; cdr3_aa: CASSRGHRHEQFF
clone_size: many; d_call: -; v_call: TRBV7-9; j_call: TRBJ1-1; cdr3_nt: TGTGCCAGCAGCTTCCGGGGCAAGGACACTGAAGCTTTCTTT; cdr3_aa: CASSFRGKDTEAFF
clone_size: many; d_call: -; v_call: TRBV20-1; j_call: TRBJ1-6; cdr3_nt: TGCAGTGCTATGATCGGTTTCTATAATTCACCCCTCCACTTT; cdr3_aa: CSAMIGFYNSPLHF
clone_size: medium-sized; d_call: -; v_call: TRBV5-1; j_call: TRBJ2-7; cdr3_nt: TGCGCCAGCAGCTTGGTAGGGTACGAGCAGTACTTC; cdr3_aa: CASSLVGYEQYF
clone_size: many; d_call: -; v_call: TRBV20-1; j_call: TRBJ2-7; cdr3_nt: TGCAGTGCTAGGGTCCGGGGACGCTCCTACGAGCAGTACTTC; cdr3_aa: CSARVRGRSYEQYF
clone_size: many; d_call: TRBD2; v_call: TRBV9; j_call: TRBJ2-3; cdr3_nt: TGTGCCAGCAGCGGAAATCGGGGGGGCCCTAGCACAGATACGCAGTATTTT; cdr3_aa: CASSGNRGGPSTDTQYF
clone_size: many; d_call: TRBD2; v_call: TRBV6-5; j_call: TRBJ2-1; cdr3_nt: TGTGCCAGCAGTTCCCGACTAGCGGGGGGAAGTGAGCAGTTCTTC; cdr3_aa: CASSSRLAGGSEQFF
clone_size: many; d_call: -; v_call: TRBV7-2; j_call: TRBJ1-1; cdr3_nt: TGTGCCAGCAGCTTATGGGTGAACACTGAAGCTTTCTTT; cdr3_aa: CASSLWVNTEAFF
clone_size: many; d_call: TRBD2; v_call: TRBV7-8; j_call: TRBJ2-3; cdr3_nt: TGTGCCAGCAGCCGTGGACTAGCACAAAGCACAGATACGCAGTATTTT; cdr3_aa: CASSRGLAQSTDTQYF
clone_size: many; d_call: -; v_call: TRBV7-2; j_call: TRBJ1-1; cdr3_nt: TGTGCCAGCAGCTTAAGTGACACTGAAGCTTTCTTT; cdr3_aa: CASSLSDTEAFF
clone_size: many; d_call: TRBD1; v_call: TRBV20-1; j_call: TRBJ1-4; cdr3_nt: TGCAGTGCTAGAGGCTCGACAGGGGGTCTTGAAAAACTGTTTTTT; cdr3_aa: CSARGSTGGLEKLFF
clone_size: many; d_call: -; v_call: TRBV3-1; j_call: TRBJ1-2; cdr3_nt: TGTGCCAGCAGCCAACAGGGTTACTATGGCTACACCTTC; cdr3_aa: CASSQQGYYGYTF
clone_size: many; d_call: -; v_call: TRBV10-3; j_call: TRBJ1-5; cdr3_nt: TGTGCCATCAGGAGCGACTTGGAAGATCAGCCCCAGCATTTT; cdr3_aa: CAIRSDLEDQPQHF
clone_size: many; d_call: -; v_call: TRBV6-5; j_call: TRBJ2-7; cdr3_nt: TGTGCCAGCAGTGGGGTCCGACAGTCACCCTACGAGCAGTACTTC; cdr3_aa: CASSGVRQSPYEQYF
clone_size: few; d_call: -; v_call: TRBV20-1; j_call: TRBJ2-7; cdr3_nt: TGCAGTGCTAGCCCTTCCCGAAACGAGCAGTACTTC; cdr3_aa: CSASPSRNEQYF